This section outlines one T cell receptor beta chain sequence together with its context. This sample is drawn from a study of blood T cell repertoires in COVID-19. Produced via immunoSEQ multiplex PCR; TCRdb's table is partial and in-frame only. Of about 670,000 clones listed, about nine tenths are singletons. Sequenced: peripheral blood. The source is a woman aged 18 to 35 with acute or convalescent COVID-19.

CDR3 loop: CASSLREGSFTF. The CDR3 nucleotides read TGTGCCAGCAGTTTACGGGAGGGAAGTTTCACCTTC. V and J are TRBV12-3 or TRBV12-4 and TRBJ1-2, with D uncertain. The CDR3 contains 12 residues. V gave up 2 bases and J gave up 13 bases, with 14 bases separating them.